These T cell receptor beta chains were read from a single sample in a study of T-cell memory formation after mild COVID-19. A single record per CDR3 protein comes from TCRdb applying MiXCR to the 5' RACE reads. Of fewer than 400,000 distinct CDR3 sequences listed, more than 15% are singletons. Material: PBMCs or a T cell subset sorted from them (not recorded which). These receptors were obtained from a man younger than 35 who had mild COVID-19 (a few samples of this study predate the infection). Cell type and time point are not known. The CDR3 runs from the conserved cysteine through the conserved F or W. D genes are given only for firm matches. Part of the rows lack a size; the others show once, few, many or a class for expanded clones.

j_gene | abundance | v_gene | d_gene | CDR3aa | CDR3nt
TRBJ1-6 | few | TRBV6-5 | TRBD1 | CASSYSRTGGAPLHF | TGTGCCAGCAGTTACTCCCGGACAGGGGGTGCACCCCTCCACTTT
TRBJ1-5 | few | TRBV20-1 | TRBD1 | CSAREWLGQGNQPQHF | TGCAGTGCTAGAGAGTGGCTCGGACAGGGTAATCAGCCCCAGCATTTT
TRBJ2-5 | - | TRBV28 | - | CASTWGPGGEETQYF | TGTGCCAGCACCTGGGGCCCCGGGGGTGAAGAGACCCAGTACTTC
TRBJ2-5 | few | TRBV6-1 | TRBD1 | CASRGQGVSETQYF | TGTGCCAGCAGGGGACAGGGAGTATCGGAGACCCAGTACTTC
TRBJ2-1 | many | TRBV20-1 | - | CSARALHNEQFF | TGCAGTGCTAGAGCGCTCCACAATGAGCAGTTCTTC
TRBJ2-5 | - | TRBV5-1 | TRBD2 | CASSAILAGSFFETQYF | TGCGCCAGCAGCGCTATACTAGCGGGGTCCTTCTTTGAGACCCAGTACTTC
TRBJ1-5 | few | TRBV6-2/TRBV6-3 | TRBD1 | CASSSPTGGSQPQHF | TGTGCCAGCAGTTCTCCGACAGGGGGCAGTCAGCCCCAGCATTTT
TRBJ2-1 | few | TRBV5-1 | TRBD2 | CASSRGAGDYNEQFF | TGCGCCAGCAGCCGGGGAGCGGGGGATTACAATGAGCAGTTCTTC
TRBJ2-2 | - | TRBV4-1 | TRBD1 | CASSQYLGGRAGELFF | TGCGCCAGCAGCCAATATCTAGGGGGCCGTGCCGGGGAGCTGTTTTTT
TRBJ2-2 | many | TRBV5-1 | - | CASSLDRPTGELFF | TGCGCCAGCAGCTTGGACAGACCCACCGGGGAGCTGTTTTTT
TRBJ1-1 | many | TRBV9 | - | CASSVVTGMNTEAFF | TGTGCCAGCAGCGTAGTAACGGGTATGAACACTGAAGCTTTCTTT
TRBJ2-3 | few | TRBV9 | TRBD2 | CASSVFSGASTDTQYF | TGTGCCAGCAGCGTCTTTAGCGGGGCCAGCACAGATACGCAGTATTTT
TRBJ2-1 | - | TRBV20-1 | - | CSARGVGASSYNEQFF | TGCAGTGCTAGAGGGGTGGGGGCGAGCTCCTACAATGAGCAGTTCTTC
TRBJ1-6 | few | TRBV6-5 | - | CASSYSSVAPLHF | TGTGCCAGCAGTTACTCGTCAGTGGCACCCCTCCACTTT
TRBJ2-1 | few | TRBV5-1 | TRBD2 | CASSFSTSGGTDRFF | TGCGCCAGCAGCTTCTCGACTAGCGGGGGGACCGACAGATTCTTC
TRBJ1-1 | few | TRBV11-2 | TRBD1 | CASSLRQGLEAFF | TGTGCCAGCAGCTTACGACAGGGGCTTGAAGCTTTCTTT
TRBJ2-3 | many | TRBV11-2 | TRBD2 | CASSFGLAGGTDTQYF | TGTGCCAGCAGCTTCGGACTAGCGGGGGGCACAGATACGCAGTATTTT
TRBJ1-1 | many | TRBV28 | TRBD1 | CASRVTGTGGLSTEAFF | TGTGCCAGCCGAGTTACCGGGACAGGGGGACTTTCAACTGAAGCTTTCTTT
TRBJ2-3 | few | TRBV6-5 | TRBD2 | CASSSGDRAGESTDTQYF | TGTGCCAGCAGTTCCGGGGATCGAGCGGGGGAGAGCACAGATACGCAGTATTTT
TRBJ1-6 | many | TRBV2 | - | CASRGTGTPLHF | TGTGCCAGCAGGGGGACGGGGACACCCCTCCACTTT
TRBJ2-7 | few | TRBV3-1 | - | CASRRGEGTYEQYF | TGTGCCAGCAGACGAGGGGAAGGGACCTACGAGCAGTACTTC
TRBJ1-2 | - | TRBV14 | TRBD1 | CASSQWTGGARYGYTF | TGTGCCAGCAGCCAATGGACAGGGGGCGCGCGGTATGGCTACACCTTC
TRBJ1-2 | - | TRBV6-6 | - | CASSYEGQGYGYTF | TGTGCCAGCAGTTACGAGGGGCAGGGCTATGGCTACACCTTC
TRBJ1-1 | - | TRBV5-5 | - | CASSEDENTEAFF | TGTGCCAGCAGCGAGGACGAGAACACTGAAGCTTTCTTT
TRBJ2-3 | many | TRBV12-3/TRBV12-4 | - | CASSLLLAGDTQYF | TGTGCCAGCAGTTTATTACTAGCTGGAGATACGCAGTATTTT
TRBJ2-3 | few | TRBV4-3 | TRBD2 | CASSQGLAGASTDTQYF | TGCGCCAGCAGCCAAGGCCTAGCGGGCGCAAGCACAGATACGCAGTATTTT
TRBJ2-7 | - | TRBV7-9 | TRBD1 | CASSLARDRGYEQYF | TGTGCCAGCAGCTTAGCCCGGGACAGGGGTTACGAGCAGTACTTC
TRBJ2-2 | few | TRBV12-3/TRBV12-4 | TRBD2 | CASSRVVAGNTGELFF | TGTGCCAGCAGTCGTGTAGTAGCGGGGAACACCGGGGAGCTGTTTTTT
TRBJ2-2 | - | TRBV12-3/TRBV12-4 | - | CASTPGGTPIGELFF | TGTGCCAGCACCCCTGGGGGGACTCCAATCGGGGAGCTGTTTTTT
TRBJ2-1 | - | TRBV5-1 | TRBD1 | CASSLGTGTTSNNEQFF | TGCGCCAGCAGCCTGGGGACAGGGACCACCTCAAACAATGAGCAGTTCTTC
TRBJ1-1 | - | TRBV28 | - | CASSLKGLEAFF | TGTGCCAGCAGTTTGAAAGGCCTGGAAGCTTTCTTT
TRBJ2-2 | - | TRBV15 | - | CATSFRGTGELFF | TGTGCCACCAGCTTTAGGGGAACCGGGGAGCTGTTTTTT
TRBJ1-5 | - | TRBV20-1 | - | CSASRQNQPQHF | TGCAGTGCTAGTAGGCAGAATCAGCCCCAGCATTTT
TRBJ2-7 | - | TRBV9 | TRBD2 | CASSVAAGASYEQYF | TGTGCCAGCAGCGTAGCAGCGGGGGCCTCCTACGAGCAGTACTTC
TRBJ2-7 | many | TRBV5-1 | - | CASSLNAGPKDEQYF | TGCGCCAGCAGCTTAAACGCCGGACCAAAGGACGAGCAGTACTTC
TRBJ2-1 | - | TRBV2 | - | CASIPGHSYNEQFF | TGTGCCAGCATCCCCGGGCACTCCTACAATGAGCAGTTCTTC
TRBJ1-1 | - | TRBV7-9 | - | CASSFRGSEEAEAFF | TGTGCCAGCAGCTTTAGGGGGTCGGAGGAGGCTGAAGCTTTCTTT
TRBJ2-3 | few | TRBV30 | - | CAWGPTWPQYF | TGTGCCTGGGGCCCGACTTGGCCGCAGTATTTT
TRBJ1-1 | few | TRBV7-9 | TRBD1 | CASSLGGRGRVGNTEAFF | TGTGCCAGCAGCTTAGGAGGCAGGGGGCGAGTAGGGAACACTGAAGCTTTCTTT
TRBJ2-1 | many | TRBV9 | TRBD2 | CASSVEASGVGNEQFF | TGTGCCAGCAGCGTAGAGGCTAGCGGGGTAGGCAATGAGCAGTTCTTC
TRBJ1-2 | - | TRBV12-3/TRBV12-4 | - | CASSFSRNGYTF | TGTGCCAGCAGTTTTAGTCGAAATGGCTACACCTTC
TRBJ2-5 | few | TRBV7-9 | - | CAIPRRAPQETQYF | TGTGCCATCCCTAGGAGGGCCCCCCAAGAGACCCAGTACTTC
TRBJ1-5 | few | TRBV19 | TRBD1 | CASTHRGGQPQHF | TGTGCCAGTACCCACAGGGGAGGTCAGCCCCAGCATTTT
TRBJ2-3 | few | TRBV4-3 | TRBD1 | CASSQVGQGGSDTQYF | TGCGCCAGCAGCCAAGTTGGACAGGGGGGTTCTGATACGCAGTATTTT